The present T cell receptor (beta chain) was sequenced within a study of T cell responses to AZD1222 COVID-19 vaccine (dated by TCRdb to 2020 to 2022). Regarding the study in general: AZD1222 recipients given second doses at about 4 weeks or at about 12 weeks were pooled, since spike-specific TCR depth and breadth were not found to differ between the two schedules. A total of just over 230 trial participants underwent TCR sequencing, of whom 200 to 220 received two doses of AZD1222 and some 26 received two doses of the MenACWY control vaccine. Enrollment into the trials was organized by age into subgroups of 18-55, 56-69 and 70-plus years, and those subgroups contained approximately 160, 26 and 62 TCR-sequenced participants, respectively.

For this clone: Its antigen target is currently unknown. Per-base qualities were not stored, and no clone one base away is much larger.

Results the study describes overall, beyond this receptor: After two AZD1222 doses, both the breadth and the depth of spike-specific TCRs were significantly higher than at day 0 and than in MenACWY recipients. Conclusions about previously exposed vaccinees were limited because only six or seven AZD1222 recipients were SARS-CoV-2 seropositive at baseline. Participants were mostly white British, with more females than males. The authors suggested clonal diversity may have been underestimated. Reportedly, close to half of the unique spike-specific TCRs recognized epitopes lying outside the regions that are mutated in the B.1.351 and B.1.1.7 variants. Vaccine-associated CD4 TCRs spanned the whole spike protein, with dominant responses in regions 160-218 and 743-854. The 56-69-year group was small, and its depth increase did not reach significance, likely because of low power. No day 14 peak-response samples were available, so repertoires were characterized only after the peak T cell response.

A distance of 17 bases separates the germline ends of V and J, which lose 5 bases and 5 bases respectively. From a lookup of the germline V gene (reference sequence), CDR1 and CDR2 are SEHNR and FQNEAQ. The CDR3 runs 15 residues from the cysteine to the phenylalanine. Only the CDR3 portion is preserved as DNA: 45 bases, with reading frame beginning at the first base. The CDR3 regions of human TCRbeta chains were subjected to immunosequencing. As for how the authors treated the data: Repertoire TCRs were matched against a reference library of SARS-CoV-2-specific TCRs generated with the MIRA antigen-specificity platform. Breadth meant the fraction of unique TCRs that were SARS-CoV-2-associated, whereas depth meant the fraction of total T cells that were SARS-CoV-2-associated. Using the MIRA data, each spike-specific TCR was assigned both to the spike region to which the TCR was reactive and to a CD4 or CD8 class. Log10-transformed breadth and depth values were compared by one-way ANOVA with Sidak's multiple comparisons tests. TCRdb took over this immuneACCESS table, retaining in-frame rearrangements with V and J assigned. Such tables are incomplete; in checked studies, under half of the missing clones stem from an unresolved V gene, and the remainder is unexplained. Clone size and the V and J calls come from that table; the DNA yielded D and trimming. This sample lists about 120,000 clones; about 90% were detected once. 14% to 15% of the sample is in the top ten clones.

Explained via the paper, the time point label denotes: baseline before first vaccination. Samples from vaccinated people were obtained from the UK trials COV001 and COV002, which included a single-blind randomized controlled phase 2/3 trial of AZD1222 (ChAdOx1 nCoV-19) in healthy adults. Trial participant PBMC samples were collected at day 0 and day 28 after the second dose for TCRbeta chain sequencing. The chain was built from TRBV7-9 and TRBJ2-3, with a tentative D gene TRBD1 over 5 matching bases. The receptor was isolated from an adult in good health. Sequences were derived from peripheral blood, sampled on day 0 of AZD1222 vaccination. This receptor has the CDR3 CASSNQGVGGDTQYF. The nucleotide sequence reads as follows: TGTGCCAGCAGCAATCAAGGGGTGGGCGGAGATACGCAGTATTTT.